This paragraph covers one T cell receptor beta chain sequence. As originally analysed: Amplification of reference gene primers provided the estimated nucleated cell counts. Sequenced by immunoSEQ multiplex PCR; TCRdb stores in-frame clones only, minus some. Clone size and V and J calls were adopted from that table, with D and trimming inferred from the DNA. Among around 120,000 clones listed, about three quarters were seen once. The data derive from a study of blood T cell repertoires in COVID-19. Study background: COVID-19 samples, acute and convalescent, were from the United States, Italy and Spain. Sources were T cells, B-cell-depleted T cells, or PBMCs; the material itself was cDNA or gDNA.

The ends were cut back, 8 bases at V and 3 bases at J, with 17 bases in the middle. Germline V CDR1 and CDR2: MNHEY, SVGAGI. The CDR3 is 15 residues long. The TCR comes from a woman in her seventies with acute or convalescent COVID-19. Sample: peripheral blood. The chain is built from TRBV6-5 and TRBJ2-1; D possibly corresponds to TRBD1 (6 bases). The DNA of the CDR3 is TGTGCCAGCGGGAACTCGGGACACCGCTACAATGAGCAGTTCTTC. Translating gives CASGNSGHRYNEQFF.